These 15 T cell receptor beta chains originate from one sample sequenced in a study of T cell responses to AZD1222 COVID-19 vaccine. Clones were read by immunoSEQ multiplex PCR, and TCRdb kept only the in-frame ones, dropping some. In the table there are 110,000 to 150,000 clones, roughly 92% of which are singletons. The specimen was peripheral blood, collected on day 0 of AZD1222 vaccination. These receptors came from an adult in good health.

V and J are TRBV5-1 and TRBJ2-5, with D perhaps TRBD2 (6 bases). The CDR3 sequence is 15 residues long. V lost 0 bases to trimming and J lost 5 bases, with 14 bases between them. Germline V CDR1 and CDR2: SGHRS, YFSETQ. In DNA, the CDR3 is TGCGCCAGCAGCTTGGCCGGGACTGAAGGGGAGACCCAGTACTTC. As protein: CASSLAGTEGETQYF.

The chain carries TRBV10-2 and TRBJ2-1; D is unclear. The CDR3 is made up of 15 amino acids. Deletions cut 4 bases from V and 2 bases from J, with 12 bases between. The germline V gene encodes CDR1 WSHSY and CDR2 SAAADI. The CDR3 region has the DNA TGCGCCAGCAGTGTAACAAACCCGGCCTACAATGAGCAGTTCTTC. This codes for CASSVTNPAYNEQFF.

The V call is TRBV5-1, the J call TRBJ2-2; D is uncertain. Germline loops: CDR1 SGHRS, CDR2 YFSETQ. The ends were cut back, 2 bases at V and 5 bases at J, with 10 bases in the middle. CDR3 size: 14 residues. CDR3 residues: CASSFGRFTGELFF. The CDR3, as DNA: TGCGCCAGCAGCTTCGGGCGGTTTACCGGGGAGCTGTTTTTT.

The chain has TRBV5-4 and TRBJ2-2; the D gene is possibly TRBD2 (5 bases). Germline lookup yields CDR1 SGHNT and CDR2 YYREEE (reference sequence). This CDR3 spans 15 amino acids. Trimming pared 2 bases from V and 2 bases from J, leaving 10 bases between. The DNA for the CDR3 is TGTGCCAGCAGCTTTCAAGCGGCAAACACCGGGGAGCTGTTTTTT. Translating it yields CASSFQAANTGELFF.

V gene TRBV6-1 combines with J gene TRBJ1-5; D remains ambiguous. The V end was cut by 2 bases, the J end by 2 bases, with 7 bases between. Germline values: CDR1 MNHNS, CDR2 SASEGT. This CDR3 has 14 amino acids. The CDR3 spells CASSEPDGNQPQHF. Written as DNA, the CDR3 is TGTGCCAGCAGTGAACCGGACGGCAATCAGCCCCAGCATTTT.

This chain joins TRBV6-1 and TRBJ1-2; D may be TRBD1 (5 bases). V was cut by 1 base and J by 2 bases, with 20 bases left in between. The CDR3 extends over 18 amino acids. Germline lookup yields CDR1 MNHNS and CDR2 SASEGT. The CDR3: CASSEEGSVSSLNYGYTF. The CDR3 coding sequence is TGTGCCAGCAGTGAAGAGGGGTCTGTTTCCTCACTAAACTATGGCTACACCTTC.

V usage is TRBV5-1 and J usage is TRBJ2-3; 13 nucleotides line up with TRBD2. CDR1 and CDR2 (germline): SGHRS, YFSETQ. V shed 4 bases, J shed 5 bases, and the junction held 4 bases outside the gene matches. The length of the CDR3 is 15 residues. The chain's CDR3 is CASSLGTSGEDTQYF. CDR3 DNA: TGCGCCAGCAGCCTCGGGACTAGCGGGGAAGATACGCAGTATTTT.

The chain combines TRBV23-1 with TRBJ1-2; D possibly corresponds to TRBD1 (5 bases). TRBV23-1 is placed among ORFs of uncertain function. Trimming left V 0 bases short and J 3 bases short, with 8 bases between. The CDR3 contains 14 residues. CDR3 amino acids: CASSQSGRDYGYTF. CDR3 coding DNA: TGCGCCAGCAGTCAATCTGGCAGGGACTATGGCTACACCTTC.

This CDR3 reads CASTGTVNTGELFF. CDR3 DNA sequence: TGTGCCAGTACCGGGACAGTCAACACCGGGGAGCTGTTTTTT. This chain uses TRBV19 with TRBJ2-2, with 7 bases matching TRBD1. Germline lookup yields CDR1 LNHDA and CDR2 SQIVND (reference sequence). The CDR3 covers 14 residues. V lost 7 bases to trimming and J lost 2 bases; unmatched junction nucleotides: 4.

This clone was observed once. The CDR3 DNA reads as TGTGCCACCAGCAGAGCTATAGGTAGCGGGAGGGCCGGGGAGACCCAGTACTTC. Translated: CATSRAIGSGRAGETQYF. J is TRBJ2-5 and V is TRBV15; 11 bases line up with TRBD2. Unmatched junction bases numbered 12, after V lost 1 base and J lost 5 bases. The length of the CDR3 is 18 residues. The germline V gene has CDR1 LNHNV and CDR2 YYDKDF (reference sequence).

The V gene is TRBV5-1, the J gene TRBJ2-7; 8 bases are shared with TRBD2. The CDR3 contains 15 residues. Unmatched junction bases numbered 4, after V lost 0 bases and J lost 2 bases. CDR1 and CDR2 (germline): SGHRS, YFSETQ. The CDR3 nucleotides read TGCGCCAGCAGCTTGGATGTAGCGGGAACCTACGAGCAGTACTTC. Amino acids: CASSLDVAGTYEQYF.

The V call is TRBV15, the J call TRBJ1-2; D gene uncertain. Germline V gene lookup returns CDR1 LNHNV and CDR2 YYDKDF (reference sequence). Trimming removed 0 bases at V and 5 bases at J, with 10 bases between. The CDR3 is 14 residues long. The CDR3 reads CATSRDRDQYGYTF. The DNA for the CDR3 is TGTGCCACCAGCAGAGATCGAGATCAGTATGGCTACACCTTC.

V is TRBV6-5 and J is TRBJ2-7, with a possible D match to TRBD1 (5 bases). Germline values: CDR1 MNHEY, CDR2 SVGAGI. With 3 bases removed from V and 1 base from J, the gap between germline ends came to 7 bases. CDR3 size: 13 residues. The CDR3 loop reads CASSYDSSYEQYF. CDR3 DNA sequence: TGTGCCAGCAGTTATGACAGTTCCTACGAGCAGTACTTC.

The CDR3 DNA reads as TGTGCCAGCAGCTTAGACGCTAACACCGGGGAGCTGTTTTTT. This translates into CASSLDANTGELFF. The J gene is TRBJ2-2, the V gene TRBV7-3, with D hard to call. The CDR3 runs to 14 residues. Germline CDR1 reads SGHTA; CDR2 reads FQGTGA. With 2 bases removed from V and 2 bases from J, the gap between germline ends came to 6 bases.

Only a few counts were recorded for this clone. The rearrangement joins TRBV9 to TRBJ2-7, with D possibly TRBD1 on 5 matching bases. CDR3 length: 15 amino acids. CDR1 and CDR2 from the germline V gene are SGDLS and YYNGEE. Trimming took 0 bases from V and 6 from J, leaving 16 bases between them. The CDR3 protein is CASSVGSGRQTEQYF. DNA of the CDR3: TGTGCCAGCAGCGTAGGGTCCGGCAGACAGACCGAGCAGTACTTC.